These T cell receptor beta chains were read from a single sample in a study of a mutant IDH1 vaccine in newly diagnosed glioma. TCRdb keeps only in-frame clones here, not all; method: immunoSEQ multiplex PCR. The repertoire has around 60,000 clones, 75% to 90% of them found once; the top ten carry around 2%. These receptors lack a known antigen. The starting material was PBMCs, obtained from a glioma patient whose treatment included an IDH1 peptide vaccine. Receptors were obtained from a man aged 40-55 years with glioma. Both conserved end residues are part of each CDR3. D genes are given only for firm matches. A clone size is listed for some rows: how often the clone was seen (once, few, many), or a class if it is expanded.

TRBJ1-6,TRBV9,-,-,CASSSSGGVKNSPLHF,TGTGCCAGCAGCTCATCTGGGGGGGTGAAAAATTCACCCCTCCACTTT
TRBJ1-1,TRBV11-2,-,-,CASSLEPLTEAFF,TGTGCCAGCAGCTTAGAGCCCCTCACTGAAGCTTTCTTT
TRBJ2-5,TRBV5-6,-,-,CAKRETQYF,TGTGCCAAAAGGGAGACCCAGTACTTC
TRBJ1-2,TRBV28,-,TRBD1,CASRAPDRGLHNYGYTF,TGTGCCAGCAGAGCCCCGGACAGGGGGCTCCATAACTATGGCTACACCTTC
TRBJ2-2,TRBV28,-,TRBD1,CASSFPAGTGWLGFGELFF,TGTGCCAGCAGTTTCCCCGCCGGGACAGGGTGGTTGGGGTTCGGGGAGCTGTTTTTT
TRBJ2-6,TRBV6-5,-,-,CASSYSGPGANVLTF,TGTGCCAGCAGTTACTCAGGACCTGGGGCCAACGTCCTGACTTTC
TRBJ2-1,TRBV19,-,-,CASSVHNEQFF,TGTGCCAGTTCTGTGCACAATGAGCAGTTCTTC
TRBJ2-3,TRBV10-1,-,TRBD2,CASSRVGTSGSDTQYF,TGCGCCAGCAGTCGGGTCGGGACTAGCGGGTCAGATACGCAGTATTTT
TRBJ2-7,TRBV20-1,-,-,CSARDGYEQYF,TGCAGTGCTAGGGACGGCTACGAGCAGTACTTC
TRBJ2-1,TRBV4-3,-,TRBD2,CASSQDQASGTYNEQFF,TGCGCCAGCAGCCAAGATCAGGCTAGCGGTACATACAATGAGCAGTTCTTC
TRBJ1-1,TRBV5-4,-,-,CASSLGRGDTEAFF,TGTGCCAGCAGCTTGGGTAGGGGAGACACTGAAGCTTTCTTT
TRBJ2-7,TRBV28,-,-,CASSLLAYFGEQYF,TGTGCCAGCAGTTTATTGGCCTATTTTGGCGAGCAGTACTTC
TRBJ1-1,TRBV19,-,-,CASSIAQGNTEAFF,TGTGCCAGTAGTATAGCCCAGGGGAACACTGAAGCTTTCTTT
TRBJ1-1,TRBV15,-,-,CATSRDLRDTEAFF,TGTGCCACCAGCAGAGATCTCAGGGACACTGAAGCTTTCTTT
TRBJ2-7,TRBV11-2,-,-,CASSLGTGSGAYEQYF,TGTGCCAGCAGCTTAGGAACCGGGTCCGGGGCCTACGAGCAGTACTTC
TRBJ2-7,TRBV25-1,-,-,CASTQIGGEQYF,TGTGCCAGCACCCAAATCGGAGGAGAGCAGTACTTC
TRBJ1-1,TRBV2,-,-,CAGGLGWKTEAFF,TGTGCCGGGGGCCTCGGTTGGAAGACTGAAGCTTTCTTT
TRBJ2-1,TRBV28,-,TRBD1,CASSSMGGTGYEQFF,TGTGCCAGCAGTTCCATGGGGGGGACAGGGTATGAGCAGTTCTTC
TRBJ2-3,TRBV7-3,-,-,CASSLIGARDTQYF,TGTGCCAGCAGCTTAATAGGCGCTAGGGATACGCAGTATTTT
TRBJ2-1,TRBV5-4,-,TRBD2,CASSLGTSGRNSYNEQFF,TGTGCCAGCAGCCTCGGGACTAGCGGGAGGAACTCCTACAATGAGCAGTTCTTC
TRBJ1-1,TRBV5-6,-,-,CASSRTLGGLEAFF,TGTGCCAGCAGCCGAACCCTTGGGGGGCTGGAAGCTTTCTTT
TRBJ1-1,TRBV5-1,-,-,CASSHRTASMNTEAFF,TGCGCCAGCAGTCACCGGACAGCGTCAATGAACACTGAAGCTTTCTTT
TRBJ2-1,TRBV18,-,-,CASSGASSSYNEQFF,TGTGCCAGCTCCGGGGCCTCGAGCTCCTACAATGAGCAGTTCTTC
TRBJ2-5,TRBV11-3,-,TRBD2,CASSPGGALGETQYF,TGTGCCAGCAGCCCGGGGGGGGCGCTGGGAGAGACCCAGTACTTC
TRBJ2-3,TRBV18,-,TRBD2,CASSPRSTSGSTDTQYF,TGTGCCAGCTCACCGCGGTCGACTAGCGGAAGCACAGATACGCAGTATTTT
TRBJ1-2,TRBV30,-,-,CAWSSSLGGYTF,TGTGCCTGGAGTTCCAGCCTGGGGGGCTACACCTTC
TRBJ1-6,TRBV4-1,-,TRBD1,CASSQDPATGGSSPLHF,TGCGCCAGCAGCCAAGATCCCGCCACAGGGGGCAGTTCACCCCTCCACTTT
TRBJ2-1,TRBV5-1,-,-,CASGGTVSYNEQFF,TGCGCCAGCGGTGGAACGGTCTCCTACAATGAGCAGTTCTTC
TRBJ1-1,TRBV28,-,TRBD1,CASSSPQGPITEAFF,TGTGCCAGCAGTTCCCCACAGGGGCCGATCACTGAAGCTTTCTTT
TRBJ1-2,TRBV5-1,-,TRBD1,CASSSSPGTGHYGYTF,TGCGCCAGCAGCTCCAGTCCCGGGACAGGGCACTATGGCTACACCTTC
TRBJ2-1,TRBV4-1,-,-,CASSLPGLGQFF,TGCGCCAGCAGCCTCCCGGGACTGGGGCAGTTCTTC
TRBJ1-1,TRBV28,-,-,CASSPPDPTEAFF,TGTGCCAGCAGTCCACCCGATCCGACTGAAGCTTTCTTT
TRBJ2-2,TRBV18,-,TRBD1,CASSPDRGIGELFF,TGTGCCAGCTCACCGGACAGGGGGATCGGGGAGCTGTTTTTT
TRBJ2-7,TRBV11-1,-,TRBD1,CASSQTGDLDEQYF,TGTGCCAGCAGCCAAACAGGGGATCTCGACGAGCAGTACTTC
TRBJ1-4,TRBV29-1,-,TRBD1,CSASGTGDEKLFF,TGCAGCGCCTCCGGGACAGGGGATGAAAAACTGTTTTTT
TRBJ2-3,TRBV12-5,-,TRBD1,CASGTGQAGADTQYF,TGTGCTAGTGGCACGGGACAGGCAGGGGCAGATACGCAGTATTTT
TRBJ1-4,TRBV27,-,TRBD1,CASSSRDRNEKLFF,TGTGCCAGCAGTTCCCGGGACAGAAATGAAAAACTGTTTTTT
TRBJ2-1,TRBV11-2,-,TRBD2,CASSLGLAGDNEQFF,TGTGCCAGCAGCTTAGGACTAGCGGGTGACAATGAGCAGTTCTTC
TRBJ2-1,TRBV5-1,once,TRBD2,CASSSPSGRAYNEQFF,TGCGCCAGCAGCAGTCCTAGCGGGAGGGCCTACAATGAGCAGTTCTTC
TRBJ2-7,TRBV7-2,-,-,CASSLSSGSYEQYF,TGTGCCAGCAGCTTGAGTTCGGGCTCCTACGAGCAGTACTTC
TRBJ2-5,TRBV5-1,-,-,CASSLGAGETQYF,TGCGCCAGCAGCTTGGGGGCCGGGGAGACCCAGTACTTC
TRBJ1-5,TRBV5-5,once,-,CASSLGTTPGAQHF,TGTGCCAGCAGCTTGGGGACAACGCCCGGGGCCCAGCATTTT
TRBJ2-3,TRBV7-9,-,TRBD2,CASSYAGLFTDTQYF,TGTGCCAGCAGCTATGCGGGACTATTCACAGATACGCAGTATTTT
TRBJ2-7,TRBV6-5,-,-,CASSSTFRRYEQYF,TGTGCCAGCAGTTCGACCTTTCGGCGCTACGAGCAGTACTTC
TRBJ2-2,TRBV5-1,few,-,CASSPLGAINTGELFF,TGCGCCAGCAGCCCACTGGGGGCGATAAACACCGGGGAGCTGTTTTTT